The clone carrying this TCR beta chain was counted between two and nine times. Its antigen is as yet unknown. Germline V lookup: CDR1 SGHRS, CDR2 YFSETQ. The CDR3 totals 16 residues. Trimming at V came to 4 bases and at J to 1 base, leaving 3 bases not matched to a gene. Exclusion of patients followed from uncontrolled infection, other autoimmune disease, pregnancy or lactation. It was approximately 9.4 ml of fresh peripheral blood that supplied the PBMCs. These data originate in a study of T cells in Graves' hyperthyroidism and ophthalmopathy. Study in general: Upon initial diagnosis and before any treatment, peripheral blood was collected. Broader study findings: Ophthalmopathy stood apart from stable hyperthyroidism in a 13 V-J model.

Researchers took RNA transcripts and amplified the TCR beta CDR3 regions from them. First-round RT-PCR with HTBI primers amplified the TCR CDR3 region. TCRdb analysed the multiplex PCR reads with MiXCR anew, one entry per CDR3 protein. The table shows under 600,000 distinct CDR3 sequences, with approximately 16% occurring only once. The clonotype comes from a woman between 40 and 55 years old with Graves' ophthalmopathy. This chain links TRBV5-1 with TRBJ2-2; the match to TRBD2 covers 11 bases. What was sequenced was blood. The CDR3 nucleotides read TGCGCCAGCAGCGTGGGACTAGCGGAGAACACCGGGGAGCTGTTTTTT. It codes for CASSVGLAENTGELFF.